This record covers a single T cell receptor beta chain. Its antigen is not known. This record comes from a study of OX40 agonist ivuxolimab in advanced cancers. Study context: Treatment of patients was with ivuxolimab, an agonistic anti-OX40 (CD134) antibody. Patients in the trial were receiving intravenous ivuxolimab every 2 weeks, at doses of 0.01 to 10 mg/kg.

This CDR3 region has 13 residues. Trimming left V 2 bases short and J 3 bases short, with 8 bases between. Germline V gives CDR1 SGDLS, CDR2 YYNGEE. Sequencing used immunoSEQ multiplex PCR; TCRdb keeps in-frame clones, though not all of them. This table holds around 26,000 clones, around 86% found once. Overall study findings and caveats: Some of the nonresponding patients also showed low levels of normalized T-cell clonal expansion. Averaged across samples, CD8+ T cells carried more expanded clones than CD4+ did.

The receptor's source is an adult with an advanced solid tumor such as melanoma, head and neck, liver or kidney cancer. The rearrangement uses TRBV9 and TRBJ1-1; D gene uncertain. Material: CD4+ or CD8+ T cells sorted from blood, obtained in a trial of the OX40 agonist ivuxolimab. The CDR3 DNA follows: TGTGCCAGCAGCGTCGGGAAATACACTGAAGCTTTCTTT. As protein: CASSVGKYTEAFF. Full variable domain (rest looked up from reference TRBV9 and TRBJ1-1): DSGVTQTPKHLITATGQRVTLRCSPRSGDLSVYWYQQSLDQGLQFLIQYYNGEERAKGNILERFSAQQFPDLHSELNLSSLELGDSALYFCASSVGKYTEAFFGQGTRLTVV.